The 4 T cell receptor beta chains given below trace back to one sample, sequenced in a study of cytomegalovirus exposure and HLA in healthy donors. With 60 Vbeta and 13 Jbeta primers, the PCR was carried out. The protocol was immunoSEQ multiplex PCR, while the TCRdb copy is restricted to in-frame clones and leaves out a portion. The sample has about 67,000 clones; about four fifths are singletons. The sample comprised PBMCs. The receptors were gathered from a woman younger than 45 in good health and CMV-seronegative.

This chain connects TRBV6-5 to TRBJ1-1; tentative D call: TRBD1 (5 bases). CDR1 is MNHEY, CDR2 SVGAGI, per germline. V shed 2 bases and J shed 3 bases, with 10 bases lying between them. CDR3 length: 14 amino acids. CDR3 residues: CASSYSGGHTEAFF. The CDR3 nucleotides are TGTGCCAGCAGTTACAGCGGGGGACACACTGAAGCTTTCTTT.

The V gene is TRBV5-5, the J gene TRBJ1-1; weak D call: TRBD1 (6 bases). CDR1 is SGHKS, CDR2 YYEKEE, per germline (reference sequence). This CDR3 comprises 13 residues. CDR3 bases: TGTGCTGCGGCGGGGGGGCGGGACACTGAAGCTTTCTTT. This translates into CAAAGGRDTEAFF.

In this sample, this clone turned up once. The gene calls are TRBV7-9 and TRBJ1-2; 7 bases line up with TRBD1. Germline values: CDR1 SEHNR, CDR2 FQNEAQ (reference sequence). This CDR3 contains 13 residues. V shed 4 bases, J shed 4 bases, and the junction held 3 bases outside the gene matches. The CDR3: CASSSDRVYGYTF. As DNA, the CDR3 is TGTGCCAGCAGCTCTGACAGGGTCTATGGCTACACCTTC.

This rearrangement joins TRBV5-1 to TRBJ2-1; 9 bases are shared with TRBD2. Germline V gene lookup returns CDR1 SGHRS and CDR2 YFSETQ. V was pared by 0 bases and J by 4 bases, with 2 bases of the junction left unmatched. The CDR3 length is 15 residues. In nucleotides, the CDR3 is TGCGCCAGCAGCTTGGAGACTAGCGGTTACAATGAGCAGTTCTTC. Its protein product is CASSLETSGYNEQFF.